These T cell receptor beta chains were read from a single sample in a study of T cells after yellow fever vaccination. TCRdb used MiXCR to reprocess the 5' RACE reads, holding one entry per CDR3 protein. The sample has some 560,000 distinct CDR3 sequences; roughly a sixth are singletons. Sequenced material: PBMCs, taken more than 4 days after the first yellow fever vaccination. Receptor source: a man younger than 30 who received the YFV17D yellow fever vaccine. The CDR3 runs from the conserved cysteine through the conserved F or W. D genes are given only for firm matches. Size is omitted from some rows. Given values are once, few, many or a class for expanded clones.

v_gene,abundance,j_gene,d_gene,CDR3aa,CDR3nt
TRBV20-1,few,TRBJ2-4,.,CSASLRSLAKNIQYF,TGCAGTGCTAGTCTGAGGAGCCTAGCCAAAAACATTCAGTACTTC
TRBV5-1,few,TRBJ1-2,TRBD1,CASSPPIDRVGGYTF,TGCGCCAGCAGCCCCCCTATTGACAGGGTTGGTGGCTACACCTTC
TRBV7-8,many,TRBJ2-7,.,CASSLRQGSSYEQYF,TGTGCCAGCAGCTTAAGGCAGGGGTCCTCCTACGAGCAGTACTTC
TRBV20-1,.,TRBJ2-1,.,CSGKGTRVDNEQFF,TGCAGTGGGAAAGGAACTAGGGTTGACAATGAGCAGTTCTTC
TRBV4-1,.,TRBJ1-1,TRBD1,CASSQDPGTGLILDTEAFF,TGCGCCAGCAGCCAAGACCCCGGGACAGGGTTGATTCTGGACACTGAAGCTTTCTTT
TRBV29-1,few,TRBJ2-1,TRBD2,CSMTSGGASSYNEQFF,TGCAGTATGACTAGCGGGGGGGCTAGCTCCTACAATGAGCAGTTCTTC
TRBV5-4,.,TRBJ1-4,TRBD1,CASSLQGGKLFF,TGTGCCAGCAGCTTACAGGGGGGGAAACTGTTTTTT
TRBV2,.,TRBJ1-5,.,CASSEGWGDQPQHF,TGTGCCAGCAGTGAGGGTTGGGGTGATCAGCCCCAGCATTTT
TRBV20-1,.,TRBJ1-2,.,CSAAGGRYGYTF,TGCAGTGCCGCGGGGGGTCGATATGGCTACACCTTC
TRBV7-9,once,TRBJ1-2,.,CASSSLDGRYGYTF,TGTGCCAGCAGCTCCCTGGACGGACGCTATGGCTACACCTTC
TRBV4-3,many,TRBJ1-4,.,CASSPTGGATNEKLFF,TGCGCCAGCAGCCCAACGGGGGGGGCAACTAATGAAAAACTGTTTTTT
TRBV27,few,TRBJ1-4,.,CASSLIGRARLSTNEKLFF,TGTGCCAGCAGTTTAATTGGTCGGGCCCGCCTTTCAACTAATGAAAAACTGTTTTTT
TRBV4-3,many,TRBJ1-2,TRBD1,CASSQEGVGQPDF,TGCGCCAGCAGCCAAGAGGGCGTGGGACAGCCAGACTTC
TRBV4-1,few,TRBJ2-1,.,CASSQEIRNNEQFF,TGCGCCAGCAGCCAAGAGATACGGAACAATGAGCAGTTCTTC
TRBV9,few,TRBJ1-6,TRBD1,CASSARQGPNSPLHF,TGTGCCAGCAGCGCTCGACAGGGTCCGAATTCACCCCTCCACTTT
TRBV19,.,TRBJ1-1,TRBD1,CASRFRQGYGTEAFF,TGTGCCAGTAGATTTAGACAGGGTTATGGCACTGAAGCTTTCTTT
TRBV5-1,.,TRBJ2-5,.,CASSPEGTHPQETQYF,TGCGCCAGCAGCCCTGAGGGGACCCACCCTCAAGAGACCCAGTACTTC
TRBV20-1,many,TRBJ1-6,TRBD1,CSASGTANSPLHF,TGCAGTGCTAGTGGGACAGCTAATTCACCCCTCCACTTT
TRBV7-2,few,TRBJ1-2,.,CASSFGRGYTF,TGTGCCAGCAGCTTCGGGAGGGGCTACACCTTC
TRBV12-3/TRBV12-4,many,TRBJ1-1,TRBD1,CASRRLEGAATEAFF,TGTGCCAGCAGGAGATTGGAGGGGGCGGCCACTGAAGCTTTCTTT
TRBV20-1,once,TRBJ2-7,.,CSARSGQGKDEQYF,TGCAGTGCTAGGAGCGGCCAGGGGAAGGACGAGCAGTACTTC
TRBV5-4,few,TRBJ2-5,.,CASRYNRAETQYF,TGTGCCAGCAGGTACAACAGGGCGGAGACCCAGTACTTC
TRBV5-1,few,TRBJ2-5,TRBD2,CASSTGGGIEIQETQYF,TGCGCCAGCAGCACTGGCGGGGGAATTGAAATACAAGAGACCCAGTACTTC
TRBV5-6,few,TRBJ1-1,.,CASSLALQGPFPLMNTEAFF,TGTGCCAGCAGCTTGGCCCTACAGGGCCCGTTTCCGTTAATGAACACTGAAGCTTTCTTT
TRBV3-1,.,TRBJ1-1,.,CASSQVPGSEAFF,TGTGCCAGCAGCCAAGTTCCGGGCTCTGAAGCTTTCTTT
TRBV7-2,few,TRBJ2-1,TRBD2,CASSSPAGGSYNEQFF,TGTGCCAGCAGCTCTCCAGCGGGGGGTTCCTACAATGAGCAGTTCTTC
TRBV7-9,.,TRBJ1-1,.,CASSLAPSDPEAFF,TGTGCCAGCAGCTTAGCCCCCAGCGATCCTGAAGCTTTCTTT
TRBV15,.,TRBJ1-1,.,CATSSGRNTEAFF,TGTGCCACCAGCAGTGGACGGAACACTGAAGCTTTCTTT
TRBV11-2,.,TRBJ1-2,.,CASSLFAGSGFSFGYTF,TGTGCCAGCAGCTTATTTGCAGGGTCGGGCTTTTCGTTTGGCTACACCTTC
TRBV7-9,.,TRBJ2-3,.,CASSLGSSGTDTQYF,TGTGCCAGCAGCTTAGGGTCTAGCGGCACAGATACGCAGTATTTT
TRBV10-3,.,TRBJ2-5,TRBD1,CAISGDRSGETQYF,TGTGCCATCAGTGGGGACAGGTCGGGAGAGACCCAGTACTTC
TRBV19,few,TRBJ2-3,TRBD2,CASTRGTSGGVADTQYF,TGTGCCAGTACTCGCGGGACTAGCGGGGGAGTTGCAGATACGCAGTATTTT
TRBV5-5,few,TRBJ1-5,TRBD1,CASSIRDRALQPQHF,TGTGCCAGCAGCATCCGGGACAGGGCATTGCAGCCCCAGCATTTT
TRBV5-1,few,TRBJ2-6,.,CASTSGSGANVLTF,TGCGCCAGTACATCCGGCTCTGGGGCCAACGTCCTGACTTTC
TRBV7-9,few,TRBJ2-3,TRBD1,CASTPDRASGDTQYF,TGTGCCAGCACACCCGACAGGGCCAGTGGCGATACGCAGTATTTT
TRBV4-2,.,TRBJ2-1,TRBD2,CASSQSGGAHNEQFF,TGTGCCAGCAGCCAAAGCGGGGGGGCCCACAATGAGCAGTTCTTC
TRBV27,.,TRBJ1-1,.,CASSFLDRNTEAFF,TGTGCCAGCAGTTTTCTTGACAGGAACACTGAAGCTTTCTTT
TRBV20-1,.,TRBJ1-1,.,CSARDIQGRTEAFF,TGCAGTGCTAGAGATATACAAGGCCGCACTGAAGCTTTCTTT
TRBV6-6,few,TRBJ2-7,.,CASSAGETKQYF,TGTGCCAGTTCCGCAGGGGAAACAAAGCAGTACTTC
TRBV20-1,.,TRBJ2-1,TRBD2,CSATGTRRGGSSYNEQFF,TGCAGTGCTACTGGGACTAGGCGGGGAGGGAGCTCCTACAATGAGCAGTTCTTC
TRBV5-1,many,TRBJ2-7,.,CASSQTGTGTYEQYF,TGCGCCAGCAGCCAAACCGGGACGGGCACCTACGAGCAGTACTTC
TRBV12-3/TRBV12-4,.,TRBJ2-5,.,CASTPPGGTQYF,TGTGCCAGCACCCCCCCCGGAGGGACCCAGTACTTC